The present T cell receptor beta chain was sequenced within a study of spatial heterogeneity in lung cancer. This clonotype was detected ten times or more. Its antigen is unknown. The study, taken as a whole, reports: Expanded alpha and beta TCR counts within tumors tracked tumor mutation counts.

The CDR3 contains 15 residues. V was pared by 0 bases and J by 5 bases, with 16 bases between. Germline CDR1 reads DFQATT; CDR2 reads SNEGSKA (reference sequence). Time point meaning: sample taken at primary tumor resection. TCRdb recomputed calls from the 5' RACE reads with MiXCR, one row per CDR3 protein. The repertoire holds about 29,000 distinct CDR3 sequences, with approximately 7.7% as singletons. The TCR sequence derives from a male donor with early-stage non-small cell lung cancer. The sample consisted of lung tumor tissue, taken at surgery. The chain couples TRBV20-1 to TRBJ2-5; D remains ambiguous. As DNA, the CDR3 is TGCAGTGCTAGAGATCCACGGGCCGGGTGGGAGACCCAGTACTTC. This sequence encodes CSARDPRAGWETQYF.